The 18 T cell receptor beta chains listed next were all sequenced from one sample in a study of blood T cell repertoires in COVID-19. The table came from immunoSEQ multiplex PCR; TCRdb's copy has only in-frame clones and leaves some out. Among a few hundred thousand clones, 85% to 90% were seen once, and the ten largest hold under 4%. Sequencing was done on a sample of PBMCs or T cells enriched from blood (not recorded which). The receptors were gathered from a woman aged 18-35 years in a cohort exposed to, infected with or recovered from COVID-19 (not recorded which).

The chain joins TRBV28 to TRBJ2-1; D is possibly TRBD1 (6 bases). Germline CDR1 and CDR2: MDHEN and SYDVKM. The CDR3 length is 16 residues. The ends were cut back, 5 bases at V and 4 bases at J, with 18 bases in the middle. This CDR3 is CASSGTQGFPYNEQFF. The DNA for the CDR3 is TGTGCCAGCAGTGGGACACAGGGATTTCCGTACAATGAGCAGTTCTTC.

V gene TRBV7-2 combines with J gene TRBJ2-2; 9 nucleotides align to TRBD2. Trimming at V came to 0 bases and at J to 2 bases, leaving 1 base not matched to a gene. Germline V CDR1 and CDR2: SGHTA, FQGNSA. CDR3 length: 16 amino acids. The CDR3 coding sequence is TGTGCCAGCAGCTTAGCTAGCGGGGGAAACACCGGGGAGCTGTTTTTT. Encoded protein: CASSLASGGNTGELFF.

V and J are TRBV7-9 and TRBJ2-3; D perhaps matches TRBD2 (5 bases). Germline V gene lookup returns CDR1 SEHNR and CDR2 FQNEAQ (reference sequence). This CDR3 region has 15 residues. Deletions cut 5 bases from V and 0 bases from J, with 12 bases between. The CDR3 here is CASSQRVFSTDTQYF. The CDR3 DNA is TGTGCCAGCAGCCAGAGGGTCTTTAGCACAGATACGCAGTATTTT. The full variable domain, with the rest looked up from reference TRBV7-9 and TRBJ2-3, is DTGVSQNPRHKITKRGQNVTFRCDPISEHNRLYWYRQTLGQGPEFLTYFQNEAQLEKSRLLSDRFSAERPKGSFSTLEIQRTEQGDSAMYLCASSQRVFSTDTQYFGPGTRLTVL.

V and J are TRBV3-1 (or the pseudogene TRBV3-2) and TRBJ2-2, with 13 bases aligning to TRBD2. Germline lookup yields CDR1 LGHDT and CDR2 YNNKEL (reference sequence). The CDR3 covers 15 residues. J gave up 6 bases and V 7 bases, and 5 bases lay outside the gene matches. The CDR3 loop reads CASNHGTSGAGELFF. The CDR3 nucleotides are TGTGCCAGCAACCATGGGACTAGCGGGGCCGGGGAGCTGTTTTTT.

V gene TRBV6-5 combines with J gene TRBJ1-1; 7 bases agree with TRBD1. This CDR3 is 15 amino acids long. From germline, CDR1 is MNHEY and CDR2 SVGAGI. J was trimmed by 1 base and V by 2 bases; bases with no gene match: 4. CDR3 nucleotides: TGTGCCAGCAGTTACGGGGGACAGCCGAACACTGAAGCTTTCTTT. As protein: CASSYGGQPNTEAFF.

This chain links TRBV15 with TRBJ2-7; 10 positions agree with TRBD2. The CDR3 has 15 residues. Trimming at V came to 2 bases and at J to 1 base, leaving 2 bases not matched to a gene. CDR1 is LNHNV and CDR2 is YYDKDF in the germline V gene (reference sequence). DNA for the CDR3: TGTGCCACCAGCAGACTAGCGGGGGAATCCTACGAGCAGTACTTC. The encoded protein is CATSRLAGESYEQYF. Variable domain in full (rest from reference TRBV15 and TRBJ2-7): DAMVIQNPRYQVTQFGKPVTLSCSQTLNHNVMYWYQQKSSQAPKLLFHYYDKDFNNEADTPDNFQSRRPNTSFCFLDIRSPGLGDTAMYLCATSRLAGESYEQYFGPGTRLTVT.

CDR3 sequence (DNA): TGTGCCAGCAGTGCCATACAAGGGGGAGTGGGAAACACCATATATTTT. This codes for CASSAIQGGVGNTIYF. The rearrangement links TRBV27 to TRBJ1-3; possible D gene TRBD1, 6 bases. The CDR3 is 16 amino acids. CDR1 is MNHEY, CDR2 SMNVEV, per germline (reference sequence). Deletions cut 5 bases from V and 4 bases from J, with 18 bases between.

V is TRBV5-1 and J is TRBJ1-1; D perhaps matches TRBD1 (6 bases). V was clipped by 2 bases and J by 1 base, with 15 bases between them. This CDR3 has 16 amino acids. In germline, CDR1 is SGHRS, CDR2 YFSETQ. CDR3 nucleotides: TGCGCCAGCAGCTTCAGGGGACGCACCCGGAACACTGAAGCTTTCTTT. It encodes CASSFRGRTRNTEAFF.

With regard to this clone: Mismatch with germline at one junction end may stem from a read error. The CDR3 reads CASSYSREPKYGYTF. The CDR3 DNA is TGTGCCAGCAGTTACTCCAGGGAACCTAAGTATGGCTACACCTTC. This rearrangement joins TRBV6-5 to TRBJ1-2, with a tentative D call TRBD1 (5 bases). The germline CDR1 and CDR2 sequences are MNHEY and SVGAGI. CDR3 length equals 15 residues.

V usage is TRBV11-3 and J usage is TRBJ2-1; 12 nucleotides line up with TRBD2. The CDR3 contains 17 residues. Germline V lookup: CDR1 SGHNT, CDR2 YENEEA. V was pared by 1 base and J by 5 bases, with 6 bases of the junction left unmatched. DNA for the CDR3: TGTGCCAGCAGCTTAGGGCTCTCTAGCGGGGGGGACAATGAGCAGTTCTTC. Translating gives CASSLGLSSGGDNEQFF.

This clone was observed a single time. The CDR3 bases are TGTGCCACCAGTGATTTGAGGCAGGGAGGCTACACCTTC. It encodes CATSDLRQGGYTF. The chain is built from TRBV24-1 and TRBJ1-2, with D possibly being TRBD1 (5 bases). There are 13 residues in the CDR3. V lost 0 bases and J 8 bases, leaving 9 bases between the germline ends. CDR1 and CDR2 from the germline V gene are KGHDR and SFDVKD.

The rearrangement joins TRBV5-1 to TRBJ1-1; 7 nucleotides match TRBD1. With 3 bases clipped from V and 4 bases from J, the junction kept 9 bases outside the gene matches. Looked up from germline, CDR1 is SGHRS and CDR2 is YFSETQ. This CDR3 is 15 amino acids long. CDR3 region: CASSSPDRASTEAFF. The CDR3 DNA sequence: TGCGCCAGCAGCTCCCCAGACAGGGCGTCCACTGAAGCTTTCTTT.

This sequence joins TRBV27 and TRBJ2-7, with a possible D match to TRBD1 (6 bases). Germline values: CDR1 MNHEY, CDR2 SMNVEV (reference sequence). Trimming cost V 10 bases and J 3 bases, with 10 bases left between them. The length of the CDR3 is 11 residues. Here the CDR3 DNA reads TGTGCCACCTGGGACAACTACGAGCAGTACTTC. Translation: CATWDNYEQYF.

The chain is built from TRBV6-5 and TRBJ1-2; maybe TRBD1 (5 bases). The CDR3 contains 14 residues. V was cut by 2 bases and J by 2 bases, with 9 bases left in between. Germline V CDR1 and CDR2: MNHEY, SVGAGI. In nucleotides, the CDR3 is TGTGCCAGCAGTTACAGGCAGGGAAACTATGGCTACACCTTC. It specifies CASSYRQGNYGYTF.

The chain employs TRBV7-9 and TRBJ2-5; D not certain. CDR1 is SEHNR and CDR2 is FQNEAQ in the germline V gene (reference sequence). Trimming removed 1 base at V and 5 bases at J, with 11 bases between. CDR3 length: 14 residues. In DNA form, the CDR3 reads TGTGCCAGCAGCTTAGAGCGAACCCGTGAGACCCAGTACTTC. As protein: CASSLERTRETQYF.

This clone has only one observation. V is TRBV3-1 (or the pseudogene TRBV3-2) and J is TRBJ2-7; TRBD2 might be the D (7 bases). This CDR3 region has 15 residues. Germline loops: CDR1 LGHDT, CDR2 YNNKEL (reference sequence). V was clipped by 0 bases and J by 7 bases, with 16 bases between them. DNA of the CDR3: TGTGCCAGCAGCCAAGATCGAGGGGGGGTGTGGGAGCAGTACTTC. This gives the protein CASSQDRGGVWEQYF.

V is TRBV7-3 and J is TRBJ2-2; a possible D gene is TRBD2 (7 bases). The CDR3 runs 16 residues. Germline-derived CDR1 and CDR2 are SGHTA and FQGTGA. Trimming left V 5 bases short and J 3 bases short, with 16 bases between. Here the CDR3 reads CASSPRGGSDTGELFF. Here the CDR3 DNA reads TGTGCCAGCAGCCCTAGGGGGGGATCGGACACCGGGGAGCTGTTTTTT.

The rearrangement links TRBV10-2 to TRBJ1-3; TRBD1 aligns across 9 bases. This CDR3 spans 16 amino acids. CDR1 is WSHSY and CDR2 is SAAADI in the germline V gene. After removal of 4 bases from V and 2 bases from J, the junction contained 6 bases not matched to a gene. CDR3 residues: CASSAGTGRAGNTIYF. The DNA of the CDR3 is TGCGCCAGCAGTGCCGGGACAGGGAGGGCTGGAAACACCATATATTTT.